This T cell receptor (beta chain) emerged from a study of cytomegalovirus exposure and HLA in healthy donors. Of note for this clone: The junction and the germline gene differ at one end; a read error may be behind it.

Primers included in the PCR were 60 Vbeta and 13 Jbeta primers. The table came from immunoSEQ multiplex PCR; TCRdb's copy has only in-frame clones and leaves some out. The sample comprises a few hundred thousand clones, roughly 80% of which are singletons, and roughly 3% rests with the top ten. CDR1 is MNHNS, CDR2 SASEGT, per germline. The CDR3 length is 13 residues. The origin of this receptor is a young woman in good health and CMV-seronegative. The rearrangement links TRBV6-1 to TRBJ1-5; D is unclear. Sample: PBMCs. The CDR3 here is CASSGGLRELRGF. Written as DNA, the CDR3 is TGTGCCAGCAGTGGCGGGTTAAGGGAATTGAGAGGTTTT.